What follows are 27 T cell receptor beta chains derived from one specimen sequenced in a study of T cells in Graves' hyperthyroidism and ophthalmopathy. RNA transcripts served as the template for amplifying TCR beta CDR3 regions. A first-round RT-PCR of the TCR CDR3 used the HTBI primer set. Each CDR3 protein gets one entry after TCRdb re-called the multiplex PCR reads with MiXCR. In the table there are 700,000 or so distinct CDR3 sequences, 16% of which are singletons. Sequencing was carried out using blood. All receptors derive from a young man with Graves' hyperthyroidism.

This clonotype was recorded at least ten times. The chain carries TRBV12-3 or TRBV12-4 and TRBJ2-5; TRBD2 matches at 10 bases. Trimming at V came to 6 bases and at J to 3 bases, leaving 10 bases not matched to a gene. This CDR3 has 16 amino acids. CDR3 coding DNA: TGTGCCAGCAGCCGTTCCGGGGGGACTAGCGAAGAGACCCAGTACTTC. Translation: CASSRSGGTSEETQYF.

This clonotype has ten or more counts. This chain connects TRBV28 to TRBJ2-1, with D possibly TRBD2 on 7 matching bases. Germline CDR1 is MDHEN and CDR2 is SYDVKM. This CDR3 is built from 17 residues. The V end was cut by 0 bases, the J end by 3 bases, with 15 bases between. The DNA for the CDR3 is TGTGCCAGCAGTTTATGGAATGAGGGAGGGGGCTACAATGAGCAGTTCTTC. This encodes CASSLWNEGGGYNEQFF.

The chain joins TRBV2 to TRBJ1-6; TRBD1 agrees at 9 bases. From germline, CDR1 is SNHLY and CDR2 FYNNEI. The CDR3 is 13 amino acids. V lost 9 bases and J lost 6; bases outside the gene matches: 3. The CDR3 DNA is TGTGCCAGGGGGACAGGGAGTAATTCACCCCTCCACTTT. Residues: CARGTGSNSPLHF.

This clonotype came up many times. The V call is TRBV20-1, the J call TRBJ2-7; 11 positions agree with TRBD2. The V segment lost 6 bases and the J segment 7 bases; nucleotides outside the gene matches: 11. Germline CDR1 is DFQATT and CDR2 is SNEGSKA (reference sequence). The CDR3 covers 14 residues. DNA of the CDR3: TGCAGTGCCGGGCCGACTAGCGGGACTCGGGAGCAGTACTTC. This translates into CSAGPTSGTREQYF.

This clonotype was picked up many times. The V and J genes are TRBV18 and TRBJ1-2; tentatively, D is TRBD1 (5 bases). V shed 5 bases and J shed 1 base, with 17 bases lying between them. CDR1 is KGHSH, CDR2 LQKENI, per germline. The CDR3 is made up of 16 amino acids. The chain's CDR3 is CASSFGHSERNYGYTF. CDR3 nucleotide sequence: TGTGCCAGCTCATTTGGACATTCCGAACGTAACTATGGCTACACCTTC.

This sequence joins TRBV7-9 and TRBJ2-7; TRBD1 or TRBD2 may be the D gene (5 bases each). The germline gives CDR1 SEHNR, CDR2 FQNEAQ (reference sequence). V was trimmed by 3 bases and J by 6 bases, leaving 12 bases between them. There are 13 residues in the CDR3. The CDR3 reads CASSFGTSSEQYF. CDR3 nucleotide sequence: TGTGCCAGCAGCTTCGGGACCTCCAGCGAGCAGTACTTC. The full variable domain, rest sourced from reference TRBV7-9 and TRBJ2-7, is DTGVSQNPRHKITKRGQNVTFRCDPISEHNRLYWYRQTLGQGPEFLTYFQNEAQLEKSRLLSDRFSAERPKGSFSTLEIQRTEQGDSAMYLCASSFGTSSEQYFGPGTRLTVT.

This chain connects TRBV28 to TRBJ1-3, with D maybe TRBD1 (5 bases). The CDR3 length is 16 residues. V was trimmed by 6 bases and J by 0 bases, leaving 15 bases between them. Germline CDR1 and CDR2: MDHEN and SYDVKM. The CDR3, as DNA: TGTGCCAGCAGGTCCCGGGGGTTCAACTCTGGAAACACCATATATTTT. Protein sequence: CASRSRGFNSGNTIYF.

The sample holds many counts of this clonotype. The V call is TRBV3-1, the J call TRBJ2-2; D remains ambiguous. The V and J ends lost 4 bases and 7 bases respectively, with 22 bases between them. The germline CDR1 and CDR2 sequences are LGHDT and YNNKEL (reference sequence). This CDR3 spans 17 amino acids. CDR3 sequence: CASSPRRKTVVYGELFF. The CDR3 DNA reads TGTGCCAGCAGCCCCCGGCGGAAAACGGTTGTCTACGGGGAGCTGTTTTTT.

Ten or more counts support this clonotype. The chain has TRBV28 and TRBJ2-1; TRBD1 agrees at 9 bases. The trim removed 6 bases at V and 7 bases at J, leaving 10 bases unmatched. The CDR3 consists of 15 residues. Per germline, CDR1 MDHEN and CDR2 SYDVKM. The DNA of the CDR3 is TGTGCCAGCAGGACCGGGACAGGGCGATCGAATGAGCAGTTCTTC. Its translation is CASRTGTGRSNEQFF.

The rearrangement links TRBV19 to TRBJ1-2, with D possibly being TRBD1 (5 bases). The V end was cut by 1 base, the J end by 5 bases, with 11 bases between. The CDR3 totals 14 residues. Germline CDR1 and CDR2: LNHDA and SQIVND (reference sequence). The CDR3 DNA reads as TGTGCCAGTAGTATAGGCCTTACAGGATATGGCTACACCTTC. This codes for CASSIGLTGYGYTF. The complete variable domain, with remaining parts taken from reference TRBV19 and TRBJ1-2, reads DGGITQSPKYLFRKEGQNVTLSCEQNLNHDAMYWYRQDPGQGLRLIYYSQIVNDFQKGDIAEGYSVSREKKESFPLTVTSAQKNPTAFYLCASSIGLTGYGYTFGSGTRLTVV.

V and J are TRBV6-2 or TRBV6-3 and TRBJ2-3; D gene unclear. Germline loops: CDR1 MNHEY, CDR2 SVGEGT. Trimming stripped 4 bases from V and 4 bases from J, with 12 bases between. The CDR3 loop spans 14 amino acids. The CDR3 region has the DNA TGTGCCAGCAGTTGCCCTGGGTCCGCAGATACGCAGTATTTT. Its protein product is CASSCPGSADTQYF.

The chain links TRBV6-2 or TRBV6-3 to TRBJ2-7, with 9 bases that match TRBD1. Trimming at V came to 5 bases and at J to 5 bases, leaving 10 bases not matched to a gene. This CDR3 spans 15 amino acids. Germline V gives CDR1 MNHEY, CDR2 SVGEGT. CDR3 sequence reads: CASSATGTGKNEQYF. CDR3 nucleotide sequence: TGTGCCAGCAGTGCAACCGGGACAGGGAAAAACGAGCAGTACTTC.

This clonotype was seen more than once but under ten times. The chain recombines TRBV12-3 or TRBV12-4 with TRBJ1-5, with D perhaps TRBD1 (5 bases). Trimming took 7 bases from V and 5 from J, leaving 12 bases between them. CDR3 size: 13 residues. CDR3 coding DNA: TGTGCCAGCACTTTGACAGCCTATCAGCCCCAGCATTTT. Residues: CASTLTAYQPQHF.

This clonotype was seen a handful of times. A read error may produce the germline difference seen at one junction end. This chain joins TRBV28 and TRBJ2-3, with 9 bases identical to TRBD2. The CDR3 is 21 amino acids. The germline gives CDR1 MDHEN, CDR2 SYDVKM. The CDR3 reads CASSSLYRWSASGTLTNTQYF. The CDR3, as DNA: TGTGCCAGCAGTTCCCTCTATAGGTGGAGCGCTAGCGGGACCCTCACAAATACGCAGTATTTT.

V gene TRBV27 combines with J gene TRBJ1-4; TRBD1 matches 11 bases. The CDR3 extends over 16 amino acids. Germline V gene lookup returns CDR1 MNHEY and CDR2 SMNVEV (reference sequence). V lost 10 bases and J lost 0; bases outside the gene matches: 7. The CDR3 region is CATSPGQGATNEKLFF. DNA of the CDR3: TGTGCCACTAGCCCGGGACAGGGGGCAACTAATGAAAAACTGTTTTTT.

This clonotype was seen repeatedly, ten times or more. The chain uses TRBV7-2 and TRBJ2-3; TRBD1 aligns across 8 bases. This CDR3 spans 14 amino acids. Trimming took 5 bases from V and 5 from J; bases not matched to a gene: 6. CDR1 is SGHTA and CDR2 is FQGNSA in the germline V gene. CDR3 in DNA: TGTGCCAGCAGCCCGGACAGGGTTGGAGATACGCAGTATTTT. Its protein product is CASSPDRVGDTQYF.

This clonotype was seen ten or more times. The chain couples TRBV30 to TRBJ2-7, with unresolved D. The length of the CDR3 is 12 residues. Germline V gene sequence: CDR1 GTSNPN, CDR2 SVGIG (reference sequence). V lost 2 bases and J lost 2, with 7 bases in between. The CDR3 DNA reads TGTGCCTGGAGTAGGAGTACCTACGAGCAGTACTTC. Protein product: CAWSRSTYEQYF.

The V gene is TRBV27, the J gene TRBJ2-7, with D hard to call. The CDR3 length is 14 residues. V was pared by 4 bases and J by 4 bases, with 14 bases between. Germline CDR1 is MNHEY and CDR2 is SMNVEV (reference sequence). This CDR3 is CASSSVVGLYEQYF. The CDR3 coding sequence is TGTGCCAGCAGTTCAGTAGTGGGATTATACGAGCAGTACTTC.

This clonotype occurred many times. V gene TRBV7-9 combines with J gene TRBJ2-5; D call uncertain. V was trimmed by 3 bases and J by 5 bases, leaving 7 bases between them. Germline V lookup: CDR1 SEHNR, CDR2 FQNEAQ (reference sequence). The length of the CDR3 is 12 residues. The CDR3 sequence is CASSFPLETQYF. CDR3 coding DNA: TGTGCCAGCAGCTTCCCATTGGAGACCCAGTACTTC.

This chain uses TRBV4-1 with TRBJ1-5, with a tentative D call TRBD1 (5 bases). V lost 4 bases and J lost 2, with 15 bases in between. The CDR3 length is 16 residues. Germline lookup yields CDR1 MGHRA and CDR2 YSYEKL. The CDR3 region has the DNA TGCGCCAGCAGCCCCGGGATAGGGGTTGGCAATCAGCCCCAGCATTTT. Translated, it gives CASSPGIGVGNQPQHF.

This clonotype was recorded many times. The genes are TRBV30 and TRBJ1-1; 7 bases are a match to TRBD1. CDR1 and CDR2 from the germline V gene are GTSNPN and SVGIG (reference sequence). The CDR3 runs to 12 residues. Trimming took 3 bases from V and 6 from J; bases not matched to a gene: 4. The CDR3 protein is CAWRQDRAEAFF. CDR3 bases: TGTGCCTGGAGACAAGACAGGGCTGAAGCTTTCTTT. Variable domain in full (rest from reference TRBV30 and TRBJ1-1): SQTIHQWPATLVQPVGSPLSLECTVEGTSNPNLYWYRQAAGRGLQLLFYSVGIGQISSEVPQNLSASRPQDRQFILSSKKLLLSDSGFYLCAWRQDRAEAFFGQGTRLTVV.

The V gene is TRBV2, the J gene TRBJ1-6; D not certain. The CDR3 consists of 14 residues. Germline V gene lookup returns CDR1 SNHLY and CDR2 FYNNEI. V was pared by 3 bases and J by 9 bases, with 12 bases between. For the CDR3, the DNA is TGTGCCAGCAGTGACAGCCTAAAGGGTTCACCCCTCCACTTT. Its translation is CASSDSLKGSPLHF. Full variable domain (missing parts from reference TRBV2 and TRBJ1-6): EPEVTQTPSHQVTQMGQEVILRCVPISNHLYFYWYRQILGQKVEFLVSFYNNEISEKSEIFDDQFSVERPDGSNFTLKIRSTKLEDSAMYFCASSDSLKGSPLHFGNGTRLTVT.

Ten or more counts support this clonotype. CDR3 amino acids: CASSPSKKGGYEQYF. CDR3 sequence (DNA): TGTGCCAGCTCACCATCAAAAAAGGGGGGCTACGAGCAGTACTTC. The chain recombines TRBV18 with TRBJ2-7; D assignment may be TRBD1 or TRBD2 (6 bases each). The CDR3 has 15 residues. Germline V gene sequence: CDR1 KGHSH, CDR2 LQKENI. V lost 2 bases, J lost 3 bases, and 14 bases lay in between.

Only a few counts were recorded for this clonotype. This rearrangement joins TRBV20-1 to TRBJ2-5, with 8 positions matching TRBD2. The germline V gene encodes CDR1 DFQATT and CDR2 SNEGSKA (reference sequence). This CDR3 spans 15 amino acids. J was trimmed by 7 bases and V by 4 bases; bases with no gene match: 14. The CDR3 DNA is TGCAGTGCTAAACCCTACCTCAGCGGGGGCTTGACCCAGTACTTC. Protein: CSAKPYLSGGLTQYF.

In its sample, this clonotype was seen a few times. The V gene is TRBV7-2, the J gene TRBJ2-4; D may match TRBD1 or TRBD2 (5 bases each). This CDR3 region has 16 residues. Germline CDR1 and CDR2: SGHTA and FQGNSA. V shed 1 base and J shed 0 bases, with 10 bases lying between them. The DNA for the CDR3 is TGTGCCAGCAGCTTAGGGGGGTCACGAGCCAAAAACATTCAGTACTTC. Protein sequence: CASSLGGSRAKNIQYF. Drawing the rest from reference TRBV7-2 and TRBJ2-4, the complete variable domain is GAGVSQSPSNKVTEKGKDVELRCDPISGHTALYWYRQSLGQGLEFLIYFQGNSAPDKSGLPSDRFSAERTGGSVSTLTIQRTQQEDSAVYLCASSLGGSRAKNIQYFGAGTRLSVL.

This clonotype was seen only a few times. This chain uses TRBV6-5 with TRBJ2-7, with 7 positions matching TRBD2. V gave up 4 bases and J gave up 4 bases; unmatched junction bases: 10. Germline CDR1 reads MNHEY; CDR2 reads SVGAGI. The CDR3 is made up of 15 amino acids. This chain's CDR3 is CASSSWGGIGYEQYF. Here the CDR3 DNA reads TGTGCCAGCAGTTCCTGGGGGGGGATCGGGTACGAGCAGTACTTC.

This clonotype showed up many times. The V call is TRBV10-3, the J call TRBJ2-7; D ambiguous. V lost 0 bases, J lost 2 bases, and 5 bases lay in between. CDR3 size: 13 residues. Germline CDR1 reads ENHRY; CDR2 reads SYGVKD. The CDR3 bases are TGTGCCATCAGTGAGTCGCAAGCCTACGAGCAGTACTTC. Translating it yields CAISESQAYEQYF.